Below, 16 T cell receptor beta chains from the same sample are listed, as sequenced in a study of cytomegalovirus exposure and HLA in healthy donors (dated by TCRdb to between 2016 and 2019). Library preparation was by the immunoSEQ multiplex PCR assay. The multiplex PCR relied on a mix of 60 forward primers for TCR Vbeta segments and 13 reverse primers for TCR Jbeta segments. TCRdb retrieved this table from immuneACCESS and kept in-frame rearrangements only. Not all clones are present; in checked studies, unresolved V genes account for under half, and no reason is known for the remainder. This sample holds about 160,000 clones; roughly 75% were observed only once. Approximately 2.4% of the sample rests with the top ten. The source material was PBMCs. Receptor source: a female donor in good health and CMV-seronegative.

V gene TRBV9 combines with J gene TRBJ1-1; 8 bases are a match to TRBD1. CDR1 and CDR2 from the germline V gene are SGDLS and YYNGEE. CDR3 length equals 13 residues. V lost 2 bases and J lost 12; bases outside the gene matches: 9. In DNA, the CDR3 is TGTGCCAGCAGCGTGGACCCGGACAGGGCAACTTTCTTT. Translation gives CASSVDPDRATFF.

The chain employs TRBV7-2 and TRBJ1-5; 8 bases align to TRBD1. The CDR3 spans 15 residues. Per germline, CDR1 SGHTA and CDR2 FQGNSA. V trimming: 4 bases; J trimming: 4 bases; junction bases outside the gene matches: 6. The CDR3 sequence: CASSYQGAQNQPQHF. DNA for the CDR3: TGTGCCAGCAGCTACCAGGGGGCCCAAAATCAGCCCCAGCATTTT.

The rearrangement uses TRBV28 and TRBJ1-1; no reliable D call. CDR3 length equals 14 residues. Germline V gives CDR1 MDHEN, CDR2 SYDVKM. The V gene lost 3 bases and the J gene lost 7 bases, with 15 bases spanning the gap. CDR3 residues: CASSLGQAVIEAFF. DNA for the CDR3: TGTGCCAGCAGTTTGGGCCAGGCTGTCATTGAAGCTTTCTTT.

This clone has a single count. The chain uses TRBV9 and TRBJ2-5; D might be TRBD2 (6 bases). The CDR3 is 15 residues long. Trimming removed 0 bases from V and 5 bases from J, with 14 bases in between. Per germline, CDR1 SGDLS and CDR2 YYNGEE. CDR3 sequence reads: CASSVDGGMDETQYF. CDR3 bases: TGTGCCAGCAGCGTAGACGGGGGTATGGACGAGACCCAGTACTTC.

V is TRBV19 and J is TRBJ2-5; 9 bases line up with TRBD2. Germline V lookup: CDR1 LNHDA, CDR2 SQIVND (reference sequence). This CDR3 region has 14 residues. V lost 3 bases, J lost 5 bases, and 4 bases stayed unmatched. DNA for the CDR3: TGTGCCAGTAGTATGCCGGCGGGAGGGGAGACCCAGTACTTC. It yields the protein CASSMPAGGETQYF.

The chain joins TRBV11-3 to TRBJ2-1; 12 bases fit TRBD2. CDR3 length equals 16 residues. The V gene end was trimmed by 4 bases and the J gene end by 4 bases; junction bases not matched to a gene: 5. From germline, CDR1 is SGHNT and CDR2 YENEEA. The CDR3 region has the DNA TGTGCCAGCAGCTCCTGGACTAGCGGGGAATACAATGAGCAGTTCTTC. Translation: CASSSWTSGEYNEQFF.

The rearrangement joins TRBV7-9 to TRBJ2-3, with 9 bases identical to TRBD2. Per the germline V gene, CDR1 is SEHNR and CDR2 is FQNEAQ (reference sequence). V was pared by 3 bases and J by 4 bases, with 2 bases of the junction left unmatched. This CDR3 is 14 amino acids long. The CDR3 DNA reads as TGTGCCAGCAGCTTGGCGGGGGGGTCAGATACGCAGTATTTT. Protein product: CASSLAGGSDTQYF.

This clone was counted a single time. The gene calls are TRBV27 and TRBJ2-7; perhaps TRBD1 as D (5 bases). Germline CDR1 MNHEY, CDR2 SMNVEV (reference sequence). The CDR3 length is 13 residues. Trimming took off 8 bases at V and 5 bases at J, with 16 bases between the two ends. The CDR3 coding sequence is TGTGCCAGCGCCCGACAGTCTTGGGACGAGCAGTACTTC. It encodes CASARQSWDEQYF.

The V call is TRBV27, the J call TRBJ2-3; possibly TRBD1 for D (6 bases). Germline V gene data show CDR1 as MNHEY and CDR2 as SMNVEV (reference sequence). The CDR3 is made up of 15 amino acids. Trimming removed 6 bases at V and 1 base at J, with 14 bases between. Here the CDR3 reads CASRRSRQGTDTQYF. The CDR3 nucleotides are TGTGCCAGCAGGCGATCCAGACAGGGCACAGATACGCAGTATTTT.

CDR3 loop: CASSRGQGLDEQFF. For the CDR3, the DNA is TGTGCCAGCAGCCGGGGACAGGGGCTCGATGAGCAGTTCTTC. V gene TRBV7-9 combines with J gene TRBJ2-1; 10 bases map to TRBD1. The junction had 6 bases not matched to a gene; V was cut back by 5 bases and J by 8 bases. The CDR3 covers 14 residues. Germline V gene sequence: CDR1 SEHNR, CDR2 FQNEAQ (reference sequence).

This clone has just a few counts. The rearrangement uses TRBV7-2 and TRBJ2-1; TRBD2 matches at 8 bases. Germline V lookup: CDR1 SGHTA, CDR2 FQGNSA. Trimming took 5 bases from V and 8 from J; bases not matched to a gene: 14. The CDR3 has 16 amino acids. CDR3 sequence: CASSPDWTSRVYEQFF. CDR3 DNA: TGTGCCAGCAGCCCAGACTGGACTAGCAGGGTCTATGAGCAGTTCTTC.

The chain carries TRBV15 and TRBJ2-1; 7 bases match TRBD1. The CDR3 contains 18 residues. V shed 4 bases, J shed 0 bases, and the junction held 12 bases outside the gene matches. CDR1 and CDR2 (germline): LNHNV, YYDKDF (reference sequence). CDR3 protein: CATSTDRASGRSYNEQFF. CDR3 nucleotides: TGTGCCACCAGCACCGACAGGGCATCCGGGCGCTCCTACAATGAGCAGTTCTTC.

The chain recombines TRBV27 with TRBJ2-1; 9 bases line up with TRBD2. The CDR3 is 16 amino acids. Germline V gene data show CDR1 as MNHEY and CDR2 as SMNVEV (reference sequence). With V trimmed by 7 bases and J by 8 bases, 15 bases remained unmatched. CDR3 amino acids: CASTLTASGRSDEQFF. The DNA of the CDR3 is TGTGCCAGCACCCTTACGGCCAGCGGGAGGAGCGATGAGCAGTTCTTC.

The rearrangement links TRBV29-1 to TRBJ1-4; 7 bases fit TRBD1. The CDR3 is 14 residues long. Germline CDR1 is SQVTM and CDR2 is ANQGSEA. V shed 6 bases, J shed 2 bases, and the junction held 6 bases outside the gene matches. Written as DNA, the CDR3 is TGCAGCGTGGTAACAGGGGCCACTAATGAAAAACTGTTTTTT. Translating it yields CSVVTGATNEKLFF.

The chain recombines TRBV4-3 with TRBJ2-5; 7 nucleotides align to TRBD1. The tail of the sequence fits TRBJ2-7 better, so the J call may be wrong. This CDR3 is built from 14 residues. Germline CDR1 is LGHNA and CDR2 is YSLEER. The chain's CDR3 is CASSQDPWTGEQYF. The DNA of the CDR3 is TGCGCCAGCAGCCAAGATCCATGGACAGGCGAGCAGTACTTC.

The chain joins TRBV27 to TRBJ1-1, with D perhaps TRBD1 (6 bases). The length of the CDR3 is 15 residues. V shed 5 bases and J shed 3 bases, with 16 bases lying between them. CDR1 and CDR2 (germline): MNHEY, SMNVEV (reference sequence). The DNA of the CDR3 is TGTGCCAGCAGTCTAACATTTAACAGGGACACTGAAGCTTTCTTT. Encoded protein: CASSLTFNRDTEAFF.